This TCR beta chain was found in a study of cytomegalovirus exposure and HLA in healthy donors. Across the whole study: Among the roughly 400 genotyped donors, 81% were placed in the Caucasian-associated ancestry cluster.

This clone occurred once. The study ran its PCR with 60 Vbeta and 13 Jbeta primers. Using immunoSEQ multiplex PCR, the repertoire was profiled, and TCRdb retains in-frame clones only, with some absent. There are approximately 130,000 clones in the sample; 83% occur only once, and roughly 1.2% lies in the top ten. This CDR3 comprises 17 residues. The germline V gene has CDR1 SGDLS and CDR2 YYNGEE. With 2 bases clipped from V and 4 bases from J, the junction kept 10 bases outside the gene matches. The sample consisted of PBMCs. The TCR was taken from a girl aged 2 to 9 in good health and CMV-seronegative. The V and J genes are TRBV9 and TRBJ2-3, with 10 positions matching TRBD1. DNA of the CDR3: TGTGCCAGCAGCGTCGATGGGTGGGACAGGGGTGCAGATACGCAGTATTTT. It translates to CASSVDGWDRGADTQYF.